In this sample, the clone carrying this T cell receptor beta chain turned up a few times. The antigen remains unidentified. This sample was included in a study of T-cell reconstitution after alpha-beta-depleted transplantation in children. Study-wide results and limits: Fresh T-cell production supplied most of the T-cell counts and diversity seen one year after transplant. Where some patients showed high TCRbeta diversity at day 60, it came from recipient T cells and thymic progenitors that had survived.

A TCRbeta library incorporating unique molecular identifiers was prepared. TCRdb ran MiXCR on the PCR reads and lists one entry per CDR3 protein. The sample yields approximately 980,000 distinct CDR3 sequences, 25% to 35% seen once. Trimming removed 3 bases from V and 2 bases from J, with 11 bases in between. CDR3 size: 14 residues. This rearrangement joins TRBV12-3 or TRBV12-4 to TRBJ2-7, with D possibly TRBD2 on 6 matching bases. The receptor was isolated from a boy less than two years old who had a stem cell transplant for SCID, so the T cells may come from the graft donor. The sequenced sample was PBMCs, mostly from graft donor cells, obtained 360 days after TCRalphabeta/CD19-depleted stem cell transplant. The CDR3 region is CASSFGGPAYEQYF. In DNA, the CDR3 is TGTGCCAGCAGTTTTGGAGGGCCCGCCTACGAGCAGTACTTC.